The following is a TCR beta chain sequence with its context. This clone appeared a few times. Its antigen target is currently unknown. No base-level quality is on record; no much larger clone is a single base apart. Library generation was performed with the immunoSEQ multiplex PCR assay. TCRdb provides this immuneACCESS table in a form limited to in-frame rearrangements. Some clones are lacking; in checked studies, under half of them reflect an unresolved V gene, and why the rest are absent is not known. This sample comprises about 120,000 clones, about nine tenths of them detected only once. About 1.5% of the sample goes to the ten largest clones. The sample originates from a study of T cells after somatic rescue of genetic block (TCRdb year 2020). Notes on the research overall: The study assessed how robust, over the long term, a T-cell system was when the system had developed through somatic rescue of a genetic block in T-cell development.

The sequence derives from a woman in her late teens or twenties. The sequenced sample was peripheral blood mononuclear cells (PBMCs).

Here the CDR3 is given as CASSHRQGVTQPQHF. The bases are TGCGCCAGCAGCCACCGACAGGGGGTAACGCAGCCCCAGCATTTT. Recombination linked TRBV4-1 to TRBJ1-5; a stretch of 9 junction bases matches TRBD1. Trimming takes 3 bases off V and 7 bases off J; junction bases not matched to a gene: 7. The CDR3, from cysteine to phenylalanine, totals 15 residues. The retained sequence is limited to the CDR3, 45 bases, with the frame set at the first base. Based on the germline V gene, the CDR1 and CDR2 sequences are MGHRA and YSYEKL.